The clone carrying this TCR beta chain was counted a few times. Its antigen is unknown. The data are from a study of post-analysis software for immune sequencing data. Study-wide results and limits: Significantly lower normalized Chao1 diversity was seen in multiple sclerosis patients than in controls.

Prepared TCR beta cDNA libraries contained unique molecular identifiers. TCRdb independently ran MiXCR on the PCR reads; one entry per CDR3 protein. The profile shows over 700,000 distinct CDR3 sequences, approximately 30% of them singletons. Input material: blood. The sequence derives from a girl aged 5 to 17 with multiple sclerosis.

In nucleotides, the CDR3 is TGTGCCAGCAGTTACAATGGCCCAGAAGAGACCCAGTACTTC. Protein sequence: CASSYNGPEETQYF. The chain couples TRBV6-6 to TRBJ2-5; D unresolved. Trimming removed 2 bases at V and 3 bases at J, with 10 bases between. The CDR3 totals 14 residues. Germline V CDR1 and CDR2: MNHNY, SVGAGI (reference sequence).